This TCR beta chain was observed in a study of blood T cell repertoires in COVID-19. At the level of the study: Spain, Italy and the United States supplied samples that represented acute and convalescent COVID-19.

The CDR3 totals 15 residues. Germline V CDR1 and CDR2: MDHEN, SYDVKM. The V segment lost 6 bases and the J segment 9 bases; nucleotides outside the gene matches: 6. Methods used by the authors: Amplified reference gene primers provided the basis for estimating nucleated cell counts. TCRdb's table, derived via immunoSEQ multiplex PCR, lists solely in-frame clones and lacks some. V, J and clone size are those of that table, while D and trimming were read from the DNA. Of 90,000 to 120,000 clones in the sample, around 90% were seen once. The TCR originated in a man aged 40-55 years with active or convalescent COVID-19. Source material: peripheral blood. This chain links TRBV28 with TRBJ2-1; 15 bases fit TRBD2. DNA of the CDR3: TGTGCCAGCAGCCATGGGACTAGCGGGAGGACTGAGCAGTTCTTC. Protein sequence: CASSHGTSGRTEQFF.